The subject of this entry is one TCR beta chain. Its antigen is as yet unknown. This record comes from a study of T-cell memory formation after mild COVID-19. The study's findings and limits: Contracting CD4+ clones sat mainly in CM and EM; CD8+ in EMRA. Clones shrinking from day 15 to 85 showed even CD4/CD8 mixes; later expanders tilted CD4+. Some clones that responded were present in memory (sampled pre-infection), which suggests cross-reactive memory joined.

The CDR3 is 13 amino acids. The V end lost 3 bases, the J end lost 1 base, and 3 bases lay between the germline ends. Germline loops: CDR1 MNHEY, CDR2 SVGAGI. cDNA libraries for TCR alpha and TCR beta, carrying sample barcodes and UMIs, came from 5'RACE with constant-segment primers. TCRdb independently ran MiXCR on the 5' RACE reads; one entry per CDR3 protein. The sample holds 540,000 or so distinct CDR3 sequences, around 21% seen once. The chain is built from TRBV6-5 and TRBJ2-2, with D unclear. The sequenced sample was PBMCs or a T cell subset sorted from them (not recorded which). This TCR was sampled from an adult woman who had mild COVID-19 (a few samples of this study predate the infection). Cell type and time point are not known. CDR3 in amino acids: CASSYENTGELFF. Here the CDR3 DNA reads TGTGCCAGCAGTTATGAGAACACCGGGGAGCTGTTTTTT.